Presented here are 14 T cell receptor beta chains from one specimen sequenced in a study of blood T cell repertoires in COVID-19. Method: immunoSEQ multiplex PCR; TCRdb's copy keeps in-frame clones and lacks some. The sample consists of approximately 230,000 clones, around 83% of them appearing once. The source material was peripheral blood. These receptors originate from a man older than 75 with acute or convalescent COVID-19.

The chain employs TRBV19 and TRBJ2-5; tentative D call: TRBD2 (5 bases). This CDR3 has 15 amino acids. Germline V gene sequence: CDR1 LNHDA, CDR2 SQIVND (reference sequence). Trimming removed 5 bases at V and 4 bases at J, with 17 bases between. CDR3 bases: TGTGCCAGTAGTGAAGGCGGGCTAGCCAGAGAGACCCAGTACTTC. Protein product: CASSEGGLARETQYF.

The genes are TRBV7-2 and TRBJ1-5; weak D call: TRBD1 (6 bases). V lost 4 bases and J 0 bases, leaving 10 bases between the germline ends. Germline V gene data show CDR1 as SGHTA and CDR2 as FQGNSA. The CDR3 spans 15 residues. The CDR3 here is CASSWGPNSNQPQHF. The CDR3 bases are TGTGCCAGCAGCTGGGGGCCAAATAGCAATCAGCCCCAGCATTTT. The full variable domain, in which reference TRBV7-2 and TRBJ1-5 provide the parts outside the CDR3, is GAGVSQSPSNKVTEKGKDVELRCDPISGHTALYWYRQSLGQGLEFLIYFQGNSAPDKSGLPSDRFSAERTGGSVSTLTIQRTQQEDSAVYLCASSWGPNSNQPQHFGDGTRLSIL.

The chain combines TRBV4-1 with TRBJ2-7; 7 positions agree with TRBD2. The CDR3 has 12 amino acids. After removal of 6 bases from V and 4 bases from J, the junction contained 3 bases not matched to a gene. Germline-derived CDR1 and CDR2 are MGHRA and YSYEKL. The CDR3 spells CASRSGAYEQYF. The CDR3 region has the DNA TGCGCCAGCAGGAGCGGGGCATACGAGCAGTACTTC.

The chain carries TRBV6-1 and TRBJ1-1, with TRBD1 matching over 7 bases. Germline V gives CDR1 MNHNS, CDR2 SASEGT. The CDR3 length is 20 residues. Unmatched junction bases numbered 19, after V lost 0 bases and J lost 3 bases. The CDR3 DNA reads as TGTGCCAGCAGTGAAGCGCTAACCGAGGGGGCGAAGAGGTGGGACACTGAAGCTTTCTTT. Translated, it gives CASSEALTEGAKRWDTEAFF.

V is TRBV7-2 and J is TRBJ1-3; D is unclear. This CDR3 is built from 15 residues. CDR1 SGHTA and CDR2 FQGNSA come from the germline V gene. V was shortened by 2 bases and J by 0 bases, with 8 bases between the two germline ends. CDR3: CASSLLGVSGNTIYF. CDR3 coding DNA: TGTGCCAGCAGCTTATTGGGAGTCTCTGGAAACACCATATATTTT.

The table lists this clone with a count of one. The chain links TRBV6-5 to TRBJ2-1; 8 bases align to TRBD2. The CDR3 is made up of 15 amino acids. Germline CDR1 MNHEY, CDR2 SVGAGI. J gave up 10 bases and V 5 bases, and 13 bases lay outside the gene matches. The CDR3 DNA reads TGTGCCAGCAGTCAAATTAGCGGGACGGGGGCAGAGCAGTTCTTC. Translating it yields CASSQISGTGAEQFF.

The V gene is TRBV10-1, the J gene TRBJ2-7; 10 bases align to TRBD2. This CDR3 has 16 amino acids. The junction had 5 bases not matched to a gene; V was cut back by 0 bases and J by 3 bases. The germline V gene encodes CDR1 WNHNN and CDR2 SYGVQD (reference sequence). The CDR3 region is CASSESSAGGYYEQYF. In DNA, the CDR3 is TGCGCCAGCAGTGAGTCGTCAGCGGGAGGGTACTACGAGCAGTACTTC.

J is TRBJ1-5 and V is TRBV9, with 7 bases fitting TRBD1. The CDR3 consists of 16 residues. CDR1 is SGDLS and CDR2 is YYNGEE in the germline V gene. J gave up 2 bases and V 4 bases, and 9 bases lay outside the gene matches. CDR3 DNA sequence: TGTGCCAGCAGCCCCGGGCCCGACAGGGGCAATCAGCCCCAGCATTTT. Its translation is CASSPGPDRGNQPQHF.

The CDR3 loop is CAISVGDRAGDTQYF. The DNA for the CDR3 is TGTGCCATCAGTGTGGGGGACAGGGCTGGAGATACGCAGTATTTT. This chain joins TRBV10-3 and TRBJ2-3, with 9 bases matching TRBD1. Germline-derived CDR1 and CDR2 are ENHRY and SYGVKD. The V gene end was trimmed by 4 bases and the J gene end by 5 bases; junction bases not matched to a gene: 7. The CDR3 covers 15 residues.

The chain is built from TRBV12-5 and TRBJ2-5; weak D call: TRBD2 (5 bases). This CDR3 has 16 amino acids. From germline, CDR1 is LGHNT and CDR2 FRNRAP. Trimming took off 6 bases at V and 5 bases at J, with 22 bases between the two ends. CDR3 sequence (DNA): TGTGCTAGTGGCCTAAGCAACCCCCCGGGATCTGAGACCCAGTACTTC. Translation gives CASGLSNPPGSETQYF.

The chain employs TRBV28 and TRBJ2-7; D possibly corresponds to TRBD1 (6 bases). Trimming took off 3 bases at V and 1 base at J, with 16 bases between the two ends. The germline V gene encodes CDR1 MDHEN and CDR2 SYDVKM. This CDR3 is 16 amino acids long. For the CDR3, the DNA is TGTGCCAGCAGTTTGAATGCAGGGGCCGTATCCTACGAGCAGTACTTC. It encodes CASSLNAGAVSYEQYF.

This clone occurred once. The chain recombines TRBV19 with TRBJ2-5, with 8 bases aligning to TRBD2. The CDR3 loop spans 14 amino acids. The germline V gene encodes CDR1 LNHDA and CDR2 SQIVND (reference sequence). Germline trimming cut 9 bases from V and 4 bases from J; bases unmatched to any gene: 10. CDR3 protein: CASRPGGPRETQYF. CDR3 DNA: TGTGCCAGCAGGCCGGGGGGGCCGCGAGAGACCCAGTACTTC.

This chain uses TRBV28 with TRBJ1-4; maybe TRBD1 (5 bases). V was shortened by 2 bases and J by 3 bases, with 13 bases between the two germline ends. Germline V gene data show CDR1 as MDHEN and CDR2 as SYDVKM. The CDR3 is 16 amino acids. The CDR3 is CASSLVGLGANEKLFF. Written as DNA, the CDR3 is TGTGCCAGCAGTTTAGTGGGGCTTGGGGCTAATGAAAAACTGTTTTTT.

The V gene is TRBV6-5, the J gene TRBJ2-7, with TRBD1 matching over 8 bases. The V gene's germline CDR1 is MNHEY and CDR2 SVGAGI. This CDR3 is built from 14 residues. The V segment lost 6 bases and the J segment 3 bases; nucleotides outside the gene matches: 7. The CDR3 DNA reads as TGTGCCAGCAGGATGACAGGGGCGCACTACGAGCAGTACTTC. Translating gives CASRMTGAHYEQYF.